These T cell receptor beta chains were read from a single sample in a study of identifying expanded T cells in peripheral blood. The repertoire was sequenced with immunoSEQ multiplex PCR; TCRdb's copy has only in-frame clones and lacks some. This table has tens of thousands of clones, roughly 90% appearing once. Sequencing was performed on blood. Source of these receptors: a person aged 18-70 years in good health. Each CDR3 is given with its conserved first and last residue. Fields, in order: D gene, clone size, J gene, V gene, CDR3 protein, CDR3 DNA. The D gene is left open where the match is weak. Not all rows give a size; the values are once, few, many and, for expanded clones, a class.

D: NA
size: NA
J: TRBJ1-1
V: TRBV30
CDR3: CAWRDIWGTEAFF
DNA: TGTGCCTGGAGAGACATATGGGGCACTGAAGCTTTCTTT

D: NA
size: NA
J: TRBJ1-1
V: TRBV27
CDR3: CASSQVLMNTEAFF
DNA: TGTGCCAGCAGCCAGGTTTTAATGAACACTGAAGCTTTCTTT

D: NA
size: once
J: TRBJ1-1
V: TRBV19
CDR3: CASSIRGNTEAFF
DNA: TGTGCCAGTAGTATCCGGGGAAACACTGAAGCTTTCTTT

D: TRBD1
size: NA
J: TRBJ1-3
V: TRBV19
CDR3: CASSPTGGRSGNTIYF
DNA: TGTGCCAGTAGCCCGACAGGGGGAAGATCTGGAAACACCATATATTTT

D: TRBD1
size: NA
J: TRBJ1-2
V: TRBV30
CDR3: CAWSVDRGRNGYTF
DNA: TGTGCCTGGAGTGTCGACAGGGGGAGAAATGGCTACACCTTC

D: TRBD1
size: NA
J: TRBJ1-3
V: TRBV19
CDR3: CASSRGDRRSSGNTIYF
DNA: TGTGCCAGTAGTCGGGGGGACAGGAGGAGCTCTGGAAACACCATATATTTT

D: NA
size: NA
J: TRBJ1-4
V: TRBV21-1
CDR3: CASSKGRCYEKLFF
DNA: TGTGCCAGCAGCAAGGGCAGGTGCTATGAAAAACTGTTTTTT

D: NA
size: NA
J: TRBJ1-1
V: TRBV6-1
CDR3: CASSRQATDTEAFF
DNA: TGTGCCAGCAGTCGACAGGCTACGGACACTGAAGCTTTCTTT

D: NA
size: once
J: TRBJ2-7
V: TRBV6-1
CDR3: CASKTGPSYEQYF
DNA: TGTGCCAGCAAGACAGGCCCCTCCTACGAGCAGTACTTC

D: TRBD1
size: NA
J: TRBJ2-3
V: TRBV29-1
CDR3: CSDRQGAGDTQYF
DNA: TGCAGCGACCGACAGGGGGCCGGTGATACGCAGTATTTT

D: NA
size: NA
J: TRBJ2-7
V: TRBV6-5
CDR3: CASSRGRTSTYEQYF
DNA: TGTGCCAGCAGTCGTGGGAGGACCTCGACCTACGAGCAGTACTTC

D: NA
size: NA
J: TRBJ2-7
V: TRBV6-6
CDR3: CASSYSRGLTEQYF
DNA: TGTGCCAGCAGTTACAGTAGGGGGTTGACCGAGCAGTACTTC

D: TRBD1
size: NA
J: TRBJ2-7
V: TRBV5-5
CDR3: CASSLRAGTDPTKQYF
DNA: TGTGCCAGCAGCTTAAGGGCAGGGACAGATCCTACGAAGCAGTACTTC

D: NA
size: NA
J: TRBJ1-1
V: TRBV7-9
CDR3: CASSLAGRGYTEAFF
DNA: TGTGCCAGCAGCTTAGCGGGGCGGGGGTACACTGAAGCTTTCTTT

D: NA
size: once
J: TRBJ1-2
V: TRBV18
CDR3: CASSPSDSRGYTF
DNA: TGTGCCAGCTCACCATCCGACAGCAGGGGCTACACCTTC

D: NA
size: few
J: TRBJ1-2
V: TRBV6-5
CDR3: CASSLRETRGGYTF
DNA: TGTGCCAGCAGTTTGAGGGAAACTCGAGGTGGCTACACCTTC

D: NA
size: NA
J: TRBJ1-4
V: TRBV5-1
CDR3: CASSLGPETNEKLFF
DNA: TGCGCCAGCAGCTTGGGGCCTGAAACTAATGAAAAACTGTTTTTT

D: NA
size: NA
J: TRBJ2-2
V: TRBV7-9
CDR3: CASSLTSGTGELFF
DNA: TGTGCCAGCAGCTTGACTAGTGGGACCGGGGAGCTGTTTTTT

D: NA
size: NA
J: TRBJ2-2
V: TRBV7-2
CDR3: CASSLARGSGELFF
DNA: TGTGCCAGCAGCTTAGCCAGGGGCTCCGGGGAGCTGTTTTTT

D: TRBD1
size: NA
J: TRBJ1-5
V: TRBV5-1
CDR3: CASRLKGGEEPQHF
DNA: TGCGCCAGCAGACTAAAAGGGGGCGAGGAGCCCCAGCATTTT

D: NA
size: few
J: TRBJ1-2
V: TRBV2
CDR3: CASSERPNYGYTF
DNA: TGTGCCAGCAGTGAACGGCCCAACTATGGCTACACCTTC

D: TRBD2
size: NA
J: TRBJ2-1
V: TRBV29-1
CDR3: CSVGLGTSGYNEQFF
DNA: TGCAGCGTTGGTCTGGGGACTAGTGGGTACAATGAGCAGTTCTTC

D: TRBD2
size: NA
J: TRBJ2-1
V: TRBV6-6
CDR3: CASSSSGGARNEQFF
DNA: TGTGCCAGCAGTTCTAGCGGGGGGGCACGGAATGAGCAGTTCTTC

D: TRBD2
size: NA
J: TRBJ2-7
V: TRBV18
CDR3: CASSPPAGDYEQYF
DNA: TGTGCCAGCTCACCGCCAGCGGGGGACTACGAGCAGTACTTC

D: TRBD1
size: NA
J: TRBJ1-2
V: TRBV18
CDR3: CASSHPGQGTNYGYTF
DNA: TGTGCCAGCTCACACCCCGGACAGGGGACTAACTATGGCTACACCTTC

D: TRBD2
size: NA
J: TRBJ2-1
V: TRBV7-3
CDR3: CASSPAGGSYNEQFF
DNA: TGTGCCAGCAGCCCCGCGGGGGGCTCCTACAATGAGCAGTTCTTC

D: NA
size: NA
J: TRBJ1-2
V: TRBV6-4
CDR3: CASSDSSMDGYTF
DNA: TGTGCCAGCAGTGACTCCAGTATGGATGGCTACACCTTC

D: NA
size: NA
J: TRBJ1-1
V: TRBV5-1
CDR3: CASSLYTGLNTEAFF
DNA: TGCGCCAGCAGCTTGTATACAGGCTTGAACACTGAAGCTTTCTTT

D: TRBD2
size: NA
J: TRBJ2-3
V: TRBV6-1
CDR3: CASSVGSAGAQYF
DNA: TGTGCCAGCAGTGTTGGTTCGGCGGGGGCGCAGTATTTT

D: TRBD2
size: NA
J: TRBJ2-7
V: TRBV28
CDR3: CASRNGLVSYEQYF
DNA: TGTGCCAGCAGAAACGGACTAGTCTCCTACGAGCAGTACTTC

D: NA
size: few
J: TRBJ1-2
V: TRBV12-5
CDR3: CASGLGTENYGYTF
DNA: TGTGCTAGTGGTCTGGGGACGGAAAACTATGGCTACACCTTC

D: NA
size: NA
J: TRBJ2-2
V: TRBV6-6
CDR3: CASGRKTNTGELFF
DNA: TGTGCCAGCGGGCGGAAAACAAACACCGGGGAGCTGTTTTTT

D: TRBD2
size: NA
J: TRBJ2-1
V: TRBV6-1
CDR3: CATFTGTSGRTEQFF
DNA: TGTGCCACGTTCACCGGGACTAGCGGGAGGACTGAGCAGTTCTTC

D: NA
size: NA
J: TRBJ2-5
V: TRBV20-1
CDR3: CSLVPQETQYF
DNA: TGCAGCCTAGTGCCGCAAGAGACCCAGTACTTC

D: TRBD1
size: few
J: TRBJ2-5
V: TRBV5-1
CDR3: CASSSGQGMETQYF
DNA: TGCGCCAGCAGCTCAGGACAGGGGATGGAGACCCAGTACTTC

D: NA
size: once
J: TRBJ2-2
V: TRBV30
CDR3: CAWSGISAEGITGELFF
DNA: TGTGCCTGGAGTGGTATTAGTGCGGAGGGCATCACCGGGGAGCTGTTTTTT

D: NA
size: NA
J: TRBJ2-5
V: TRBV7-9
CDR3: CASSLFRETQYF
DNA: TGTGCCAGCAGCTTATTCAGAGAGACCCAGTACTTC

D: TRBD1
size: NA
J: TRBJ1-1
V: TRBV4-1
CDR3: CASSQSGQGSTEAFF
DNA: TGCGCCAGCAGCCAAAGCGGACAGGGTAGCACTGAAGCTTTCTTT

D: TRBD2
size: NA
J: TRBJ2-3
V: TRBV11-2
CDR3: CASSLRTTSGQARDTQYF
DNA: TGTGCCAGCAGCTTAAGAACTACTAGCGGTCAGGCACGAGATACGCAGTATTTT

D: NA
size: NA
J: TRBJ2-2
V: TRBV6-1
CDR3: CASIIGGPGELFF
DNA: TGTGCCAGCATAATTGGGGGTCCCGGGGAGCTGTTTTTT

D: TRBD1
size: NA
J: TRBJ2-3
V: TRBV5-1
CDR3: CASSYGPGGRTDTQYF
DNA: TGCGCCAGCAGTTACGGGCCAGGGGGTAGGACAGATACGCAGTATTTT

D: NA
size: NA
J: TRBJ2-1
V: TRBV10-2
CDR3: CASKELAHNEQFF
DNA: TGCGCCAGCAAGGAACTAGCCCACAATGAGCAGTTCTTC

D: NA
size: once
J: TRBJ2-7
V: TRBV9
CDR3: CASSVGQGPYEQYF
DNA: TGTGCCAGCAGCGTAGGGCAGGGACCCTACGAGCAGTACTTC

D: TRBD1
size: NA
J: TRBJ1-5
V: TRBV9
CDR3: CASSPQGALGQPQHF
DNA: TGTGCCAGCAGCCCACAGGGGGCCCTCGGTCAGCCCCAGCATTTT

D: NA
size: NA
J: TRBJ2-3
V: TRBV7-2
CDR3: CASSLNQLSTDTQYF
DNA: TGTGCCAGCAGCTTAAATCAGTTAAGCACAGATACGCAGTATTTT

D: NA
size: NA
J: TRBJ1-1
V: TRBV5-1
CDR3: CASSLKGSSTEAFF
DNA: TGCGCCAGCAGCTTGAAGGGGTCGAGCACTGAAGCTTTCTTT

D: NA
size: NA
J: TRBJ2-7
V: TRBV6-6
CDR3: CASSFGPRGYEQYF
DNA: TGTGCCAGCAGTTTCGGCCCGCGAGGCTACGAGCAGTACTTC

D: NA
size: NA
J: TRBJ2-3
V: TRBV7-6
CDR3: CASSLASDYHADTQYF
DNA: TGTGCCAGCAGCTTAGCTAGCGACTATCATGCAGATACGCAGTATTTT

D: NA
size: NA
J: TRBJ2-1
V: TRBV18
CDR3: CASSRGDEQFF
DNA: TGTGCCAGCTCACGCGGGGATGAGCAGTTCTTC

D: TRBD2
size: NA
J: TRBJ2-1
V: TRBV5-6
CDR3: CASSHPSSGVYNEQFF
DNA: TGTGCCAGCAGCCACCCCTCCAGCGGGGTTTACAATGAGCAGTTCTTC

D: NA
size: NA
J: TRBJ2-2
V: TRBV9
CDR3: CASSVSRRAYAGELFF
DNA: TGTGCCAGCAGCGTCTCTCGCAGGGCGTACGCCGGGGAGCTGTTTTTT

D: NA
size: NA
J: TRBJ2-1
V: TRBV9
CDR3: CASSVAGAGSYNEQFF
DNA: TGTGCCAGCAGCGTAGCTGGGGCGGGGTCCTACAATGAGCAGTTCTTC

D: TRBD2
size: NA
J: TRBJ2-1
V: TRBV19
CDR3: CASSIGAASGTNEQFF
DNA: TGTGCCAGTAGTATAGGAGCGGCTAGCGGGACGAATGAGCAGTTCTTC

D: TRBD1
size: NA
J: TRBJ2-7
V: TRBV6-5
CDR3: CASSKGTGVVEQYF
DNA: TGTGCCAGCAGCAAAGGGACAGGGGTTGTCGAGCAGTACTTC